This TCR beta chain was captured by sequencing in a study of breast tumors, draining lymph nodes, adjacent tissues. Germline-derived CDR1 and CDR2 are MNHEY and SVGEGT. The CDR3 covers 16 residues. Trimming cost V 2 bases and J 4 bases, with 18 bases left between them. Study-level points and caveats: Tumor and nontumor repertoires were significantly more similar in luminal-like than in basal-like breast cancer.

MiXCR was run by TCRdb on the multiplex PCR reads, yielding one entry per CDR3 protein. The table shows about 130,000 distinct CDR3 sequences, with around 20% occurring only once. Many counts were recorded for this clonotype. Its antigen is still unknown. Axillary draining lymph nodes of breast cancer patients supplied the node samples. This clonotype was obtained from a female donor with breast cancer. Some clones in this sample may be carry-over from other donors' samples. The sample taken for sequencing was axillary lymph node tissue. This chain connects TRBV6-2 or TRBV6-3 to TRBJ2-7, with D perhaps matching TRBD2 (5 bases). CDR3 loop: CASSYEGTSTVYEQYF. In nucleotides, the CDR3 is TGTGCCAGCAGTTACGAGGGCACCTCGACCGTATACGAGCAGTACTTC.